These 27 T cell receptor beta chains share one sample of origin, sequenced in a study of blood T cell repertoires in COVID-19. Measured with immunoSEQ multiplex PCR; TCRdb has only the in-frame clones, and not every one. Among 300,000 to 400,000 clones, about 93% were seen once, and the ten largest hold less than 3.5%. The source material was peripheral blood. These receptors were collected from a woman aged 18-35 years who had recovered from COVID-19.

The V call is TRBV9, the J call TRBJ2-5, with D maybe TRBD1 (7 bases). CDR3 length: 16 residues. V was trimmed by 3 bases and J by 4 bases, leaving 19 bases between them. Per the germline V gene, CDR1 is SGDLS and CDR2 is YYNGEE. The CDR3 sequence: CASSAGLRQGGETQYF. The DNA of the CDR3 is TGTGCCAGCAGCGCAGGTTTACGACAGGGAGGAGAGACCCAGTACTTC.

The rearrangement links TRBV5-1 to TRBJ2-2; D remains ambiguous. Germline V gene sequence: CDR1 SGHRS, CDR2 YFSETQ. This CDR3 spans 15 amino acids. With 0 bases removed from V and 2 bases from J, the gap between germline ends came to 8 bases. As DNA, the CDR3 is TGCGCCAGCAGCTTGGTGGAGCTCAACACCGGGGAGCTGTTTTTT. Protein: CASSLVELNTGELFF.

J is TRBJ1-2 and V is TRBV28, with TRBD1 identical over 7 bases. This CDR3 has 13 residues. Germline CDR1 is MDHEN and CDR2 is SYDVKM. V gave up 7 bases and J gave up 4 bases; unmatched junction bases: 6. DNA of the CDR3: TGTGCCAGCACCACACAGGGGTTCTATGGCTACACCTTC. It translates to CASTTQGFYGYTF.

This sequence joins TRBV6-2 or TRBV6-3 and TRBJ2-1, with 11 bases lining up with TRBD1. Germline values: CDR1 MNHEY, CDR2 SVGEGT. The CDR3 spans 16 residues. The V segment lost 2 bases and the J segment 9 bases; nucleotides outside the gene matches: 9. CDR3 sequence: CASSYRTGGQRGEQFF. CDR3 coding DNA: TGTGCCAGCAGTTACCGGACAGGGGGCCAACGGGGTGAGCAGTTCTTC.

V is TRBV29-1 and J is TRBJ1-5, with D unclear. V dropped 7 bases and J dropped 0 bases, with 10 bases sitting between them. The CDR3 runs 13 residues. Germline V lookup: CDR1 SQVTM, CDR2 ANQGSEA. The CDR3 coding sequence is TGCAGCGCAAAAGCTGATAGCAATCAGCCCCAGCATTTT. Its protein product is CSAKADSNQPQHF.

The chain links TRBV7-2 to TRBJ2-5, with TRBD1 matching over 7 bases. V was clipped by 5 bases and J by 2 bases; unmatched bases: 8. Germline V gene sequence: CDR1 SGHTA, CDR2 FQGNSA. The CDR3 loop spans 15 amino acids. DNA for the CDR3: TGTGCCAGCAGCGGGCAGGGGGTCGGGCAAGAGACCCAGTACTTC. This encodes CASSGQGVGQETQYF.

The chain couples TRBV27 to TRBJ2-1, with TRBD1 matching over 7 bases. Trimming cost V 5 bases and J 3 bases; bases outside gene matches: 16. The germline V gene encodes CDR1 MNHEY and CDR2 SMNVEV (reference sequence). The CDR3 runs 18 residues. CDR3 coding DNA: TGTGCCAGCAGTCGAGTGGGTCCAGGGGGATTATACTACAATGAGCAGTTCTTC. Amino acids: CASSRVGPGGLYYNEQFF.

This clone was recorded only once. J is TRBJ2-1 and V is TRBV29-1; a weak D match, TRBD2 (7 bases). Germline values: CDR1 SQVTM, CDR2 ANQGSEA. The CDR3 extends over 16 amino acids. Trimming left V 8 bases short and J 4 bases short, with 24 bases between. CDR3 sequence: CSSSGGDTGTYNEQFF. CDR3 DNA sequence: TGCAGCTCCAGTGGGGGGGACACTGGCACATACAATGAGCAGTTCTTC.

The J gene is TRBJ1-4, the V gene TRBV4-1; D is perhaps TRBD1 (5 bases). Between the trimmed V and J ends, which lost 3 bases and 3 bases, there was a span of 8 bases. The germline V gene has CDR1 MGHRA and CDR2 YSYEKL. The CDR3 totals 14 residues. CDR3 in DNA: TGCGCCAGCAGCCACAGGGCTGCTAATGAAAAACTGTTTTTT. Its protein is CASSHRAANEKLFF.

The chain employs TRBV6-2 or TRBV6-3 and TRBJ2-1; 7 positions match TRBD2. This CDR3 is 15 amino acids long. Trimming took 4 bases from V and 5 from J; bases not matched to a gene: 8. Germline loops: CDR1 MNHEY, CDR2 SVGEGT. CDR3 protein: CASSFSSSGNNEQFF. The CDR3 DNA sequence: TGTGCCAGCAGTTTTTCGTCTAGCGGCAACAATGAGCAGTTCTTC.

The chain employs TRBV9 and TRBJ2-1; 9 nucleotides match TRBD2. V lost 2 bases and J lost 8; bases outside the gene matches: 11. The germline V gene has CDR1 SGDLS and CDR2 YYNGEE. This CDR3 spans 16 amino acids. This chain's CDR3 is CASSVRPTLAGDEQFF. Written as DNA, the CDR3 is TGTGCCAGCAGCGTCCGCCCGACCTTAGCGGGAGATGAGCAGTTCTTC.

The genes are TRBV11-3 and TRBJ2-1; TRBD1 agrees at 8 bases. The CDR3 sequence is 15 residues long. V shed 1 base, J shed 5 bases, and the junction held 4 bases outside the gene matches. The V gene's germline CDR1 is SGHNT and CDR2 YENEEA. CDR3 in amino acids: CASSLGGQGNNEQFF. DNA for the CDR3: TGTGCCAGCAGCTTAGGCGGACAGGGAAACAATGAGCAGTTCTTC.

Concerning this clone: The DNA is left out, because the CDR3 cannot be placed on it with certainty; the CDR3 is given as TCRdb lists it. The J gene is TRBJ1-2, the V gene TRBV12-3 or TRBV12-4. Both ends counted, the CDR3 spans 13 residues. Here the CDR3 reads CASILEGSYGYTF.

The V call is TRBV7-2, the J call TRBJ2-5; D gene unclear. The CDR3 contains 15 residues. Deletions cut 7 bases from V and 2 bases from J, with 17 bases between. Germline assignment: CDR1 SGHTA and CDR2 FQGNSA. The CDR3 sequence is CASTLNSGIQETQYF. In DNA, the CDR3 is TGTGCCAGCACCCTAAATTCCGGTATACAAGAGACCCAGTACTTC.

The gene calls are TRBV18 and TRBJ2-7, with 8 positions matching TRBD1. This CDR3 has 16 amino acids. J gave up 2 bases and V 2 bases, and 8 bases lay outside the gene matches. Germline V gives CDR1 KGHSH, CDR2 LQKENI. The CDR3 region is CASSPRAGQGAYEQYV. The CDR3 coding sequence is TGTGCCAGCTCACCAAGGGCAGGACAGGGAGCCTACGAGCAGTACGTC.

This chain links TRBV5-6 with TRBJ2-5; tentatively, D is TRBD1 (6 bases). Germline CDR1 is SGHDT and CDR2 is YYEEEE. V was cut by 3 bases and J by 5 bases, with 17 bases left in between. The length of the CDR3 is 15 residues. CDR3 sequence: CASSYLTRGGETQYF. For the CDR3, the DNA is TGTGCCAGCAGCTATTTGACCAGGGGTGGGGAGACCCAGTACTTC.

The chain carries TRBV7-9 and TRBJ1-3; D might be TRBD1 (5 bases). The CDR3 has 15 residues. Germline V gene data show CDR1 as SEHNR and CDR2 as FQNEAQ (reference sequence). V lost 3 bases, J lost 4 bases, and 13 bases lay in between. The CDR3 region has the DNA TGTGCCAGCAGCTTTGGCCAGGGAAGGGGAAACACCATATATTTT. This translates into CASSFGQGRGNTIYF.

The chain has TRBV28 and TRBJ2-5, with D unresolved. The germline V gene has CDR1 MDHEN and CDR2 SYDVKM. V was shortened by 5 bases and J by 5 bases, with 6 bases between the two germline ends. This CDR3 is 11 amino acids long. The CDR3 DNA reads TGTGCCAGCAGTGTGAGGGAGACCCAGTACTTC. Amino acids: CASSVRETQYF.

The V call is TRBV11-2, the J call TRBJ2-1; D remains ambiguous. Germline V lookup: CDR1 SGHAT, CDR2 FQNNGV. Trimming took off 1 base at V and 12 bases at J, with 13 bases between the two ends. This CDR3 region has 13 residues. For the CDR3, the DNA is TGTGCCAGCAGCTTAGCCACTTTTCACGGGCAGTTCTTC. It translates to CASSLATFHGQFF.

The CDR3 loop reads CASSPEAGGGETQYF. The CDR3 DNA reads TGCGCCAGCAGCCCTGAAGCGGGAGGGGGGGAGACCCAGTACTTC. This chain links TRBV5-1 with TRBJ2-5; 10 nucleotides match TRBD2. The CDR3 sequence is 15 residues long. The ends lost 4 bases at V and 5 bases at J; junction bases unmatched: 8. CDR1 and CDR2 (germline): SGHRS, YFSETQ.

The CDR3: CASSLAGQGAGGYTF. The CDR3 DNA reads as TGTGCCAGCAGCTTGGCCGGACAGGGGGCCGGTGGCTACACCTTC. The chain couples TRBV5-4 to TRBJ1-2; 11 nucleotides align to TRBD1. CDR3 length: 15 amino acids. V was pared by 0 bases and J by 7 bases, with 5 bases of the junction left unmatched. Germline CDR1 is SGHNT and CDR2 is YYREEE (reference sequence).

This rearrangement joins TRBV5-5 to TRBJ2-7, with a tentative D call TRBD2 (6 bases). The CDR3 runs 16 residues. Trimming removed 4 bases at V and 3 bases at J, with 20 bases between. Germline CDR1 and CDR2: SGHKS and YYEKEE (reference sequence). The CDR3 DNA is TGTGCCAGCAGCGCGGGGTCCGGGACCAGCCTCTACGAGCAGTACGTC. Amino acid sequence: CASSAGSGTSLYEQYV.

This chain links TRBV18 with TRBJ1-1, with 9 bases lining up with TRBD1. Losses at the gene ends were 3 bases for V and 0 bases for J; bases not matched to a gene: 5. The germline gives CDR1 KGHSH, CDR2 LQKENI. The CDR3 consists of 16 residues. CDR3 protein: CASSPLRDRVNTEAFF. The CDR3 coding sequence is TGTGCCAGCTCACCGCTCCGGGACAGGGTGAACACTGAAGCTTTCTTT.

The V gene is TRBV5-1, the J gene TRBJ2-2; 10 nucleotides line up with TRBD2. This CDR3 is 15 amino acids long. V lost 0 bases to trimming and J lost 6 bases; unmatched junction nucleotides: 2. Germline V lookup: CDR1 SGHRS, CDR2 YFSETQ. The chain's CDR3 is CASSLGTSGPGELFF. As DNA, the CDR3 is TGCGCCAGCAGCTTGGGGACTAGCGGACCCGGGGAGCTGTTTTTT.

The CDR3 loop is CASSYRAGGDGYTF. CDR3 nucleotide sequence: TGTGCCAGCAGTTACCGGGCAGGGGGCGATGGCTACACCTTC. The genes are TRBV6-5 and TRBJ1-2; 8 nucleotides agree with TRBD1. V lost 2 bases and J lost 6; bases outside the gene matches: 5. The CDR3 has 14 residues. The germline V gene has CDR1 MNHEY and CDR2 SVGAGI.

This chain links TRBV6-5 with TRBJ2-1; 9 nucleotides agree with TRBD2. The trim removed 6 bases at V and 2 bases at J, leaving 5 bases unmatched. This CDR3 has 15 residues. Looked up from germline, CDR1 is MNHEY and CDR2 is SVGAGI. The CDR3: CASSPLAGTYNEQFF. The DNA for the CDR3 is TGTGCCAGCAGCCCCCTAGCGGGAACCTACAATGAGCAGTTCTTC.

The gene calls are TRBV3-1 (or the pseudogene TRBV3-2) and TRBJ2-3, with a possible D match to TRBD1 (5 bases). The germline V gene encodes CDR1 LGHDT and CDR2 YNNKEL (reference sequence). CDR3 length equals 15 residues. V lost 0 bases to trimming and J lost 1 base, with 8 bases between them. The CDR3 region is CASSQDDRRTDTQYF. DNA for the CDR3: TGTGCCAGCAGCCAAGATGACAGACGCACAGATACGCAGTATTTT.